A selection of T cell receptor beta chains follows, all from one sample in a study of regulatory T cells in long-lasting Graves disease. Each CDR3 protein is one row after TCRdb ran MiXCR on the multiplex PCR reads. The table includes some 370,000 distinct CDR3 sequences, around 23% detected once. This material consisted of peripheral blood mononuclear cells (PBMCs), taken when the disease was refractory, from a patient treated with antithyroid drugs. Every receptor here comes from a woman between 40 and 55 years old with Graves disease. CDR3s include the opening cysteine and the closing phenylalanine or tryptophan. Each record gives: D gene, V gene, clone size, CDR3 length, J gene, CDR3 protein, CDR3 DNA. D genes are given only for firm matches. Some rows mark clone size as missing; the rest say once, few, many or name a class of expanded clone.

d_call: TRBD1
v_call: TRBV5-8
clone_size: NA
cdr3_length: 14
j_call: TRBJ2-7
cdr3_aa: CAILPGQGPYEQYF
cdr3_nt: TGTGCCATCCTACCGGGACAGGGCCCCTACGAGCAGTACTTC

d_call: TRBD1
v_call: TRBV7-8
clone_size: many
cdr3_length: 11
j_call: TRBJ2-7
cdr3_aa: CASNDRVEQYF
cdr3_nt: TGTGCCAGCAATGACAGGGTCGAGCAGTACTTC

d_call: NA
v_call: TRBV20-1
clone_size: NA
cdr3_length: 14
j_call: TRBJ2-7
cdr3_aa: CSVDRDHVTYEQYF
cdr3_nt: TGCAGTGTGGACCGGGACCATGTAACCTACGAGCAGTACTTC

d_call: TRBD2
v_call: TRBV5-1
clone_size: many
cdr3_length: 15
j_call: TRBJ2-7
cdr3_aa: CASSWGLAGAGEQYF
cdr3_nt: TGCGCCAGCAGCTGGGGACTAGCGGGAGCGGGCGAGCAGTACTTC

d_call: NA
v_call: TRBV28
clone_size: many
cdr3_length: 14
j_call: TRBJ2-7
cdr3_aa: CAVGRRGATYEQYF
cdr3_nt: TGTGCCGTTGGTCGCAGGGGAGCCACCTACGAGCAGTACTTC

d_call: NA
v_call: TRBV28
clone_size: many
cdr3_length: 14
j_call: TRBJ1-1
cdr3_aa: CASSLPSVNTEAFF
cdr3_nt: TGTGCCAGCAGTTTGCCTTCCGTGAACACTGAAGCTTTCTTT

d_call: NA
v_call: TRBV2
clone_size: few
cdr3_length: 13
j_call: TRBJ1-2
cdr3_aa: CASSEPTAPGYTF
cdr3_nt: TGTGCCAGCAGTGAGCCGACAGCTCCCGGCTACACCTTC

d_call: TRBD2
v_call: TRBV12-3/TRBV12-4
clone_size: many
cdr3_length: 15
j_call: TRBJ2-7
cdr3_aa: CASSPRLAGRAEQYF
cdr3_nt: TGTGCCAGCAGTCCTCGACTAGCGGGTAGGGCTGAGCAGTACTTC

d_call: NA
v_call: TRBV7-9
clone_size: NA
cdr3_length: 12
j_call: TRBJ1-5
cdr3_aa: CASSFYLQPQHF
cdr3_nt: TGTGCCAGCAGCTTCTACCTCCAGCCCCAGCATTTT

d_call: NA
v_call: TRBV28
clone_size: many
cdr3_length: 16
j_call: TRBJ1-6
cdr3_aa: CASSWAGQGYNSPLHF
cdr3_nt: TGTGCCAGCAGCTGGGCGGGTCAAGGGTATAATTCACCCCTCCACTTT

d_call: NA
v_call: TRBV28
clone_size: many
cdr3_length: 16
j_call: TRBJ2-7
cdr3_aa: CASSLRGRPGSYEQYF
cdr3_nt: TGTGCCAGCAGTTTAAGGGGCCGGCCAGGGAGTTACGAGCAGTACTTC

d_call: TRBD1
v_call: TRBV11-2
clone_size: many
cdr3_length: 13
j_call: TRBJ2-7
cdr3_aa: CASSLGTGYEQYF
cdr3_nt: TGTGCCAGCAGTTTAGGGACAGGCTACGAGCAGTACTTC

d_call: NA
v_call: TRBV3-1
clone_size: few
cdr3_length: 18
j_call: TRBJ1-1
cdr3_aa: CASSPLPKIRVQNTEAFF
cdr3_nt: TGTGCCAGCAGCCCTTTACCAAAGATTAGGGTCCAGAACACTGAAGCTTTCTTT

d_call: NA
v_call: TRBV7-8
clone_size: few
cdr3_length: 13
j_call: TRBJ2-7
cdr3_aa: CASSLVRLAEQYF
cdr3_nt: TGTGCCAGCAGCTTAGTCCGCCTAGCCGAGCAGTACTTC

d_call: NA
v_call: TRBV12-3/TRBV12-4
clone_size: many
cdr3_length: 12
j_call: TRBJ1-1
cdr3_aa: CASSYNGVKAFF
cdr3_nt: TGTGCCAGCAGTTATAACGGGGTCAAAGCTTTCTTT

d_call: NA
v_call: TRBV9
clone_size: many
cdr3_length: 14
j_call: TRBJ1-1
cdr3_aa: CASSVAGVGTEAFF
cdr3_nt: TGTGCCAGCAGCGTAGCTGGCGTAGGCACTGAAGCTTTCTTT

d_call: NA
v_call: TRBV15
clone_size: many
cdr3_length: 14
j_call: TRBJ1-2
cdr3_aa: CATSRDGSIYGYTF
cdr3_nt: TGTGCCACCAGCAGAGATGGCAGTATCTATGGCTACACCTTC

d_call: NA
v_call: TRBV11-2
clone_size: NA
cdr3_length: 12
j_call: TRBJ2-1
cdr3_aa: CASSLAHNEQFF
cdr3_nt: TGTGCCAGCAGCCTCGCCCACAATGAGCAGTTCTTC

d_call: TRBD2
v_call: TRBV28
clone_size: many
cdr3_length: 15
j_call: TRBJ2-7
cdr3_aa: CASRPGLAGAYEQYF
cdr3_nt: TGTGCCAGCAGACCTGGACTAGCGGGAGCCTACGAGCAGTACTTC

d_call: TRBD1
v_call: TRBV6-1
clone_size: few
cdr3_length: 16
j_call: TRBJ1-6
cdr3_aa: CASSPFRGRNNSPLHF
cdr3_nt: TGTGCCAGCAGTCCATTCAGGGGGAGGAATAATTCACCCCTCCACTTT

d_call: TRBD1
v_call: TRBV11-2
clone_size: NA
cdr3_length: 15
j_call: TRBJ1-5
cdr3_aa: CASSEATGAYQPQHF
cdr3_nt: TGTGCCAGCAGTGAAGCTACAGGGGCTTATCAGCCCCAGCATTTT